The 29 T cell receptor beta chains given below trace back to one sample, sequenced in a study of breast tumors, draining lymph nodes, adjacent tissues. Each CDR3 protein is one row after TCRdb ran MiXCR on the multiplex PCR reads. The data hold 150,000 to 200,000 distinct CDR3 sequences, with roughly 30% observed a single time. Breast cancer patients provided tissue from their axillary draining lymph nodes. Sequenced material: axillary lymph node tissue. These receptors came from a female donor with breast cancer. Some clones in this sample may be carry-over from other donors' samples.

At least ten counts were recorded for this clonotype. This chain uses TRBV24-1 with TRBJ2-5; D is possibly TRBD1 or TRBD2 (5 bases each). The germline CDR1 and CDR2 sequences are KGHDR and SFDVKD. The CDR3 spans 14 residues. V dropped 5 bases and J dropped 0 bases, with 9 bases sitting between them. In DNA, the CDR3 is TGTGCCACCAGTGGGGGACGGGACCAAGAGACCCAGTACTTC. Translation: CATSGGRDQETQYF.

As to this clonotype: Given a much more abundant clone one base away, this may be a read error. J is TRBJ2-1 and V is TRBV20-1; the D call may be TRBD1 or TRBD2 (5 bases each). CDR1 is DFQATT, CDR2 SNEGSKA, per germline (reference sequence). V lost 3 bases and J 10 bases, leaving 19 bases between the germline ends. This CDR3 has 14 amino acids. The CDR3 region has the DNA TGCAGTGCTAGTCCTCTCGGGGCCCTGGCGGAGCAGTTCTTC. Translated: CSASPLGALAEQFF.

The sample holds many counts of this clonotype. CDR3 DNA: TGTGCCAGCAGCATCAGCGGGAGTAGCTACGAGCAGTACTTC. Amino acid sequence: CASSISGSSYEQYF. The chain couples TRBV5-6 to TRBJ2-7, with 8 nucleotides matching TRBD2. This CDR3 spans 14 amino acids. V shed 4 bases, J shed 3 bases, and the junction held 6 bases outside the gene matches. Germline CDR1 and CDR2: SGHDT and YYEEEE.

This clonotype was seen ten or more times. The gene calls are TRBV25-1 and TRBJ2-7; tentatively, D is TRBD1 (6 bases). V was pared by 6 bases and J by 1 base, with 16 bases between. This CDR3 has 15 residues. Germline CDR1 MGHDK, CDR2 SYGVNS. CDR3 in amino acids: CASSPLRGISYEQYF. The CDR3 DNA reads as TGTGCCAGCAGCCCCCTGAGGGGGATTTCCTACGAGCAGTACTTC.

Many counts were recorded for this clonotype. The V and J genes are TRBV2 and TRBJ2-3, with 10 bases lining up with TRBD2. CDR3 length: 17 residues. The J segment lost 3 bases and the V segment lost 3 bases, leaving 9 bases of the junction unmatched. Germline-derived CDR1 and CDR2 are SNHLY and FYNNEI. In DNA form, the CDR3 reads TGTGCCAGCAGTGAGTTTGCGCTAGCGGGAGAGACAGATACGCAGTATTTT. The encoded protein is CASSEFALAGETDTQYF.

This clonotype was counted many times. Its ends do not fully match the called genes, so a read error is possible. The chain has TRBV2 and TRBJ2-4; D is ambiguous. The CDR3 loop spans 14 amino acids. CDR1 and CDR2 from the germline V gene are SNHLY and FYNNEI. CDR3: CASREEALGNIQYF. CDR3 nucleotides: TGTGCCAGCAGGGAAGAAGCTCTGGGTAACATTCAGTACTTC.

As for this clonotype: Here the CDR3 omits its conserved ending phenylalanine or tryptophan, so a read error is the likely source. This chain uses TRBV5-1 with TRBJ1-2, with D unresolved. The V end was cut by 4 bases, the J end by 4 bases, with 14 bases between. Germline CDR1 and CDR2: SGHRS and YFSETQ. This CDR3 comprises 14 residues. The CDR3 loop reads CASSQSGGAYGYTL. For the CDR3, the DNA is TGCGCCAGCAGCCAGAGTGGCGGAGCCTATGGCTACACCCTC.

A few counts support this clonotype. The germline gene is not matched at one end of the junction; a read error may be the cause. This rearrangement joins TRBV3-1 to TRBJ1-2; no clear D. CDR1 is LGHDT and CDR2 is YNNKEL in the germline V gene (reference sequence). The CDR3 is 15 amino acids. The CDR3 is CTSSQEVRSTYGYTF. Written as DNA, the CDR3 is TGTACCAGCAGCCAAGAGGTCCGTTCGACCTATGGCTACACCTTC.

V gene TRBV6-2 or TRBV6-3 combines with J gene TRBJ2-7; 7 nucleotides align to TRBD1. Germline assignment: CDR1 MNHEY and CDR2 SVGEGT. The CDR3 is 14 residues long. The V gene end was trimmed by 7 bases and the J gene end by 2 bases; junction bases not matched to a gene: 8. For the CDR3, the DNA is TGTGCCAGCAACGACAGGGACGATACCTACGAGCAGTACTTC. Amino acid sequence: CASNDRDDTYEQYF.

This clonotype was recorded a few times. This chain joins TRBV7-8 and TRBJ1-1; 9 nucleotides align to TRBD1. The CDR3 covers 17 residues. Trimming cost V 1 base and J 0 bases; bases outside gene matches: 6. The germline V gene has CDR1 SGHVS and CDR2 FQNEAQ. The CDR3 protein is CASSLGRQGDMNTEAFF. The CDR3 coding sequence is TGTGCCAGCAGCTTAGGCCGACAGGGGGATATGAACACTGAAGCTTTCTTT.

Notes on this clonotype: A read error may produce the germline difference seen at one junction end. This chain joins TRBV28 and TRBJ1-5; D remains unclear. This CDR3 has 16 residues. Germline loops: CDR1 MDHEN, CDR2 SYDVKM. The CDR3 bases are TGTGCCAGCAGTCCGTCCGGTAGGGATAGCGATCAGCCCCAGCATTTT. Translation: CASSPSGRDSDQPQHF. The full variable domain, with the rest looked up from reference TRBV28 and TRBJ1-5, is DVKVTQSSRYLVKRTGEKVFLECVQDMDHENMFWYRQDPGLGLRLIYFSYDVKMKEKGDIPEGYSVSREKKERFSLILESASTNQTSMYLCASSPSGRDSDQPQHFGDGTRLSIL.

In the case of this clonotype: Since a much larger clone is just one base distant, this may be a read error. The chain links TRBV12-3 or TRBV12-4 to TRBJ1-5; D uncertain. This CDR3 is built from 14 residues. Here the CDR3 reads CASSLINSSQPQHF. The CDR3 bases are TGTGCCAGCAGTTTGATAAATAGCAGTCAGCCCCAGCATTTT.

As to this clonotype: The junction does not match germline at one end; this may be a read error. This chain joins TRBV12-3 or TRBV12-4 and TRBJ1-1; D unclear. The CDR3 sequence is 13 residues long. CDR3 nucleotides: TGTGCCAGCACCTCATCGGAGAGGACTGAAGCCTTCTTT. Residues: CASTSSERTEAFF.

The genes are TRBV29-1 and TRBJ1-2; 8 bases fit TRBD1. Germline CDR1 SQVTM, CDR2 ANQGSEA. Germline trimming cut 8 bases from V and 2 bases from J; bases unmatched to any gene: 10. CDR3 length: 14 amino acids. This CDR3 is CSLRRTGPNYGYTF. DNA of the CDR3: TGCAGCTTACGCCGGACAGGGCCCAACTATGGCTACACCTTC.

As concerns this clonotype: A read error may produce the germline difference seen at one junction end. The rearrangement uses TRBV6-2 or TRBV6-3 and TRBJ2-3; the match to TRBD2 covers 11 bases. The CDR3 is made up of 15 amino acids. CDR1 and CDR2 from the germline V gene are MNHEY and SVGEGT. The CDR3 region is CASSHSETSGIAQYF. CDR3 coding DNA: TGTGCCAGCAGTCACTCGGAGACTAGCGGGATTGCGCAGTATTTT.

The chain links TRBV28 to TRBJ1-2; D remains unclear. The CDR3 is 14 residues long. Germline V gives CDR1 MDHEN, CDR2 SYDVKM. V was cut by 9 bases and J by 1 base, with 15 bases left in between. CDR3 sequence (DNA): TGTGCCAGTAAGGCAGGCGAATATAACTATGGCTACACCTTC. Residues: CASKAGEYNYGYTF.

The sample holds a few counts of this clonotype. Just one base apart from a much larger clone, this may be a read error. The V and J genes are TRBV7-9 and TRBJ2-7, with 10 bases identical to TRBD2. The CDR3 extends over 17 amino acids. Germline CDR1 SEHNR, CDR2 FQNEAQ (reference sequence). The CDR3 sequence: CASSLSGRALKNYQQYF. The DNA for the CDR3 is TGTGCCAGCAGCTTAAGCGGGAGGGCCCTCAAAAACTACCAGCAGTACTTC.

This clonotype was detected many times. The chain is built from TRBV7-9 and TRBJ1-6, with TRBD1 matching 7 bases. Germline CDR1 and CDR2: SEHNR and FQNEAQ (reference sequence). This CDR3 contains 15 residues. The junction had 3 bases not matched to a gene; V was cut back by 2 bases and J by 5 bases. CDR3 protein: CASSLNTGDNSPLHF. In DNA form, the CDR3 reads TGTGCCAGCAGCTTAAACACAGGGGATAATTCACCCCTCCACTTT.

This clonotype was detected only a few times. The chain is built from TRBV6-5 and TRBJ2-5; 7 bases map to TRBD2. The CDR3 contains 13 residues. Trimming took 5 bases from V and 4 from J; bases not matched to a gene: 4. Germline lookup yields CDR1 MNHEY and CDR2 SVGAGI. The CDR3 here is CASSHLAGETQYF. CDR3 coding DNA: TGTGCCAGCAGTCACTTAGCGGGAGAGACCCAGTACTTC.

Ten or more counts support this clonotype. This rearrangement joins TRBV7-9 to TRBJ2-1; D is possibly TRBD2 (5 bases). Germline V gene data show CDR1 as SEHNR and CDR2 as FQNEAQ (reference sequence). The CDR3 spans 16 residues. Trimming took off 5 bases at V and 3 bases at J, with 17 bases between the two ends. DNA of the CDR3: TGTGCCAGCAGCACCTATGGGAAGGCGGGCTACAATGAGCAGTTCTTC. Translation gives CASSTYGKAGYNEQFF.

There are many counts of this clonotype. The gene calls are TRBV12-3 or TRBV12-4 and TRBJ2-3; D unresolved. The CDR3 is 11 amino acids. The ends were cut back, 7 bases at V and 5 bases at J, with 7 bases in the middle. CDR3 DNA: TGTGCCAGCATGAGGAGAGATACGCAGTATTTT. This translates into CASMRRDTQYF.

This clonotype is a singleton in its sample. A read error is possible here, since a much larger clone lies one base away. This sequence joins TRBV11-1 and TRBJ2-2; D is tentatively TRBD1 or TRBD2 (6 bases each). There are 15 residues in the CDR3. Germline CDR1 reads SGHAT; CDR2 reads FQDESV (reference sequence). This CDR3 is CASSFWGRDTGGLFF. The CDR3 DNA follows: TGTGCCAGCAGCTTTTGGGGGCGGGACACCGGGGGGCTGTTTTTT.

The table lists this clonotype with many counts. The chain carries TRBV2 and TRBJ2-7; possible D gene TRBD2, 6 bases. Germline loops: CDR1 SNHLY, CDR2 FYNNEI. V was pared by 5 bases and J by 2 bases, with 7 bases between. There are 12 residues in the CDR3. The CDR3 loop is CASSRTTYEQYF. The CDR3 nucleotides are TGTGCCAGCAGTAGGACTACCTACGAGCAGTACTTC.

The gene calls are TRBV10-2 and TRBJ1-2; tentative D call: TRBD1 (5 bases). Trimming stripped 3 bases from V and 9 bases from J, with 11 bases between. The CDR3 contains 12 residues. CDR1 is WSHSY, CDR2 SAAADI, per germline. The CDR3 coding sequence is TGCGCCAGCAGTGAAAGTTGGGGGTGCTACACCTTC. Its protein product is CASSESWGCYTF.

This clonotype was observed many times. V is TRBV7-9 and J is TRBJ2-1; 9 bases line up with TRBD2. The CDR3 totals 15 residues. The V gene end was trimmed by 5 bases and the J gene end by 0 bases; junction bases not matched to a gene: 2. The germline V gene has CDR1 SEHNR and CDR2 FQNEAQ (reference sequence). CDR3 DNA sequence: TGTGCCAGCAGCAGCGGGAGGAGCTCCTACAATGAGCAGTTCTTC. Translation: CASSSGRSSYNEQFF.

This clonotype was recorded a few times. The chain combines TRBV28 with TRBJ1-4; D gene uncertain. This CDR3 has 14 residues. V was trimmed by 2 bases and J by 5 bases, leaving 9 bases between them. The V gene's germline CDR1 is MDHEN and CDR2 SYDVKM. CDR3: CASSLGQLNEKLFF. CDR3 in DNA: TGTGCCAGCAGTTTAGGGCAGTTGAATGAAAAACTGTTTTTT.

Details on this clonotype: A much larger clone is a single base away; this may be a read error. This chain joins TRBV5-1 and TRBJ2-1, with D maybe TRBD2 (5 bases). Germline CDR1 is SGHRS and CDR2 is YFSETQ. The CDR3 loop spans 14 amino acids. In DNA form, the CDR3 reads TGCGCCAGCAGCTTGGGGGAGTCCTACAGTGAGCAGTTCTTC. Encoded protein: CASSLGESYSEQFF.

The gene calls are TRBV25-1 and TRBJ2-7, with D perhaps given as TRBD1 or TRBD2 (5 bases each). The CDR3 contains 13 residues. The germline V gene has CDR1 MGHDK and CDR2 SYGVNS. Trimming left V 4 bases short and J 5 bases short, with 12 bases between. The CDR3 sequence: CASSARGRDEQYF. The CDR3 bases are TGTGCCAGCAGTGCTAGGGGACGGGACGAGCAGTACTTC.

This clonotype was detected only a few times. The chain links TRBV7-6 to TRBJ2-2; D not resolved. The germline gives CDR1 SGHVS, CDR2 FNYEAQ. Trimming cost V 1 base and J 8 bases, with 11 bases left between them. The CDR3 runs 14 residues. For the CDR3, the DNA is TGTGCCAGCAGCTTAGGGGGTGCGGCAGGGGAGCTGTTTTTT. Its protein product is CASSLGGAAGELFF. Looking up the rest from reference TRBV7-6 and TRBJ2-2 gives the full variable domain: GAGVSQSPRYKVTKRGQDVALRCDPISGHVSLYWYRQALGQGPEFLTYFNYEAQQDKSGLPNDRFSAERPEGSISTLTIQRTEQRDSAMYRCASSLGGAAGELFFGEGSRLTVL.